The source of this T cell receptor beta chain is a study of T cells in Graves' hyperthyroidism and ophthalmopathy. About the research overall: It was at initial diagnosis, before any treatment, that peripheral blood was collected.

This clonotype was observed a handful of times. The investigators amplified TCR beta CDR3 regions from RNA transcripts. A first-round RT-PCR of the TCR CDR3 used the HTBI primer set. TCRdb reprocessed the multiplex PCR reads with MiXCR, giving one entry per CDR3 protein. Seen here are 150,000 to 200,000 distinct CDR3 sequences, just under 9.5% observed once, and the top ten hold roughly a fifth. Criteria for exclusion of patients were uncontrolled infection, other autoimmune disease, pregnancy or lactation. The germline V gene encodes CDR1 MNHEY and CDR2 SVGEGT. Unmatched junction bases numbered 10, after V lost 3 bases and J lost 4 bases. The CDR3 extends over 18 amino acids.

V usage is TRBV6-2 or TRBV6-3 and J usage is TRBJ2-1, with 12 nucleotides matching TRBD2. This receptor was obtained from a woman between 18 and 30 years old with Graves' hyperthyroidism that later progressed to Graves' ophthalmopathy. Sequenced: blood. DNA for the CDR3: TGTGCCAGCAGTTATCACAAGGGGACTAGCGGGTTGTACAATGAGCAGTTCTTC. Its translation is CASSYHKGTSGLYNEQFF.